The 6 T cell receptor beta chains in this list originate from one sample, sequenced in a study of blood T cell repertoires in COVID-19. The table came from immunoSEQ multiplex PCR; TCRdb's copy has only in-frame clones and leaves some out. This table holds around 150,000 clones, approximately 80% found once. The sample was peripheral blood. The receptors come from a woman in her thirties or forties with COVID-19, enrolled during active disease.

The chain has TRBV19 and TRBJ1-5; 7 bases align to TRBD1. The germline CDR1 and CDR2 sequences are LNHDA and SQIVND (reference sequence). J was trimmed by 1 base and V by 4 bases; bases with no gene match: 7. The CDR3 sequence is 16 residues long. CDR3 residues: CASSTGTVISNQPQHF. In DNA form, the CDR3 reads TGTGCCAGTAGTACCGGGACAGTCATCAGCAATCAGCCCCAGCATTTT. The entire variable domain, with the rest obtained from reference TRBV19 and TRBJ1-5, is as follows: DGGITQSPKYLFRKEGQNVTLSCEQNLNHDAMYWYRQDPGQGLRLIYYSQIVNDFQKGDIAEGYSVSREKKESFPLTVTSAQKNPTAFYLCASSTGTVISNQPQHFGDGTRLSIL.

This chain connects TRBV9 to TRBJ2-3; 9 bases match TRBD2. This CDR3 spans 20 amino acids. Germline V CDR1 and CDR2: SGDLS, YYNGEE. The V gene end was trimmed by 4 bases and the J gene end by 1 base; junction bases not matched to a gene: 19. The chain's CDR3 is CASSPTLHSGGGGGTDTQYF. In DNA, the CDR3 is TGTGCCAGCAGCCCTACCCTACATAGCGGGGGCGGGGGCGGCACAGATACGCAGTATTTT. Full variable domain (remainder filled in from reference TRBV9 and TRBJ2-3): DSGVTQTPKHLITATGQRVTLRCSPRSGDLSVYWYQQSLDQGLQFLIQYYNGEERAKGNILERFSAQQFPDLHSELNLSSLELGDSALYFCASSPTLHSGGGGGTDTQYFGPGTRLTVL.

CDR3 loop: CASSAGGRTTGELFF. The CDR3 coding sequence is TGTGCCAGCAGCGCGGGGGGACGGACCACCGGGGAGCTGTTTTTT. The rearrangement uses TRBV5-4 and TRBJ2-2, with 8 bases fitting TRBD2. This CDR3 is built from 15 residues. With 4 bases clipped from V and 4 bases from J, the junction kept 6 bases outside the gene matches. CDR1 and CDR2 from the germline V gene are SGHNT and YYREEE (reference sequence).

The CDR3 here is CASSQDTHNYGYTF. CDR3 nucleotides: TGTGCCAGCAGCCAGGACACTCATAACTATGGCTACACCTTC. The V and J genes are TRBV5-5 and TRBJ1-2; tentative D call: TRBD1 (5 bases). V was trimmed by 4 bases and J by 1 base, leaving 11 bases between them. The germline V gene has CDR1 SGHKS and CDR2 YYEKEE (reference sequence). The CDR3 loop spans 14 amino acids. Looking up the rest from reference TRBV5-5 and TRBJ1-2 gives the full variable domain: DAGVTQSPTHLIKTRGQQVTLRCSPISGHKSVSWYQQVLGQGPQFIFQYYEKEERGRGNFPDRFSARQFPNYSSELNVNALLLGDSALYLCASSQDTHNYGYTFGSGTRLTVV.

Only one count was recorded for this clone. V usage is TRBV5-4 and J usage is TRBJ2-2, with D possibly being TRBD1 (6 bases). The CDR3 is made up of 15 amino acids. Germline V gene sequence: CDR1 SGHNT, CDR2 YYREEE (reference sequence). V gave up 6 bases and J gave up 0 bases, with 12 bases separating them. The CDR3, as DNA: TGTGCCAGCAAAGGAGACAGGACGAACACCGGGGAGCTGTTTTTT. This sequence encodes CASKGDRTNTGELFF.

This chain connects TRBV5-6 to TRBJ1-1; tentative D call: TRBD1 (6 bases). V was clipped by 6 bases and J by 4 bases, with 16 bases between them. This CDR3 comprises 14 residues. Germline CDR1 is SGHDT and CDR2 is YYEEEE. The CDR3 DNA reads TGTGCCAGCAACACAATCCAGGGGATCACTGAAGCTTTCTTT. It codes for CASNTIQGITEAFF.